These T cell receptor beta chains were read from a single sample in a study of T cell changes during pregnancy in multiple sclerosis. Libraries were prepared by immunoSEQ multiplex PCR; TCRdb keeps only in-frame clonotypes and omits some of them. This repertoire shows under 75,000 clones, 92% found once; its top ten account for 0.29%. Source: CD4+ T cells from peripheral blood mononuclear cells, taken after pregnancy. These receptors all come from a female donor with multiple sclerosis, enrolled in a pregnancy study. Each CDR3 is given with its conserved first and last residue. The D gene is left open where the match is weak. Only some rows state a clone size, as once, few, many or a class for expanded clones.

abundance	len	v_gene	d_gene	j_gene	CDR3aa	CDR3nt
once	15	TRBV2	-	TRBJ1-5	CASSEARGAGQPQHF	TGTGCCAGCAGTGAAGCGCGGGGCGCAGGGCAGCCCCAGCATTTT
-	12	TRBV27	-	TRBJ2-2	CASSFPSGELFF	TGTGCCAGCAGTTTCCCTTCTGGGGAGCTGTTTTTT
-	15	TRBV6-1	TRBD1	TRBJ2-1	CASKVGTGAPVKQFF	TGTGCCAGCAAGGTCGGTACAGGGGCGCCAGTCAAGCAGTTCTTC
-	14	TRBV28	TRBD1	TRBJ1-4	CASLTQGAHEKLFF	TGTGCCAGCCTCACCCAGGGGGCACATGAAAAACTGTTTTTT
-	12	TRBV4-1	-	TRBJ1-5	CASSQDQGPQHF	TGCGCCAGCAGCCAAGATCAGGGGCCCCAGCATTTT
-	16	TRBV9	-	TRBJ2-5	CASSASPGQGAETQYF	TGTGCCAGCAGCGCGTCGCCGGGACAAGGCGCGGAGACCCAGTACTTC
-	14	TRBV5-1	-	TRBJ1-1	CASSLAGGDTEAFF	TGCGCCAGCAGCTTGGCCGGGGGAGACACTGAAGCTTTCTTT
once	14	TRBV6-5	TRBD2	TRBJ2-3	CASSMGLTTDTQYF	TGTGCCAGCAGTATGGGACTAACCACAGATACGCAGTATTTT
-	12	TRBV10-1	-	TRBJ2-7	CASSESRYEQYF	TGCGCCAGCAGTGAGTCGAGGTACGAGCAGTACTTC
-	12	TRBV2	-	TRBJ1-2	CASSVDRNGYTF	TGTGCCAGCAGTGTGGACAGAAATGGCTACACCTTC
-	19	TRBV4-2	TRBD2	TRBJ2-7	CASSRMLGTSGGASYEQYF	TGTGCCAGCAGCCGAATGCTCGGGACTAGCGGGGGGGCCTCCTACGAGCAGTACTTC
once	13	TRBV2	-	TRBJ1-1	CASIWTELTEAFF	TGTGCCAGCATCTGGACAGAGCTCACTGAAGCTTTCTTT
-	15	TRBV7-3	-	TRBJ2-1	CASSPLEGSYNEQFF	TGTGCCAGCAGCCCGTTGGAGGGCTCCTACAATGAGCAGTTCTTC